The clone carrying this T cell receptor (beta chain) appeared many times. What it recognizes is unknown. The study profiled TCR beta VDJ and CDR3 using genomic DNA as template. TCRdb processed the reads anew with MiXCR; each CDR3 protein has one entry. The sample lists 150,000 or so distinct CDR3 sequences, less than 60% occurring once. This sample was taken from a study of CD8+CD57+ T cells in acquired aplastic anemia. Overall study context: The average for DNA from sorted CD4+ and CD8+ cells was roughly 3 ug.

Trimming took 4 bases from V and 4 from J; bases not matched to a gene: 8. The CDR3 runs to 16 residues. Germline V lookup: CDR1 KGHDR, CDR2 SFDVKD. Whoever was chosen for sequencing had shown CD8+CD57+ cell expansion by flow cytometry. No patient had been given any therapy when blood was sampled. Study-level results: Patients had roughly 29 CD8+ CDR3 sequences in common with controls (the shared set).

This chain joins TRBV24-1 and TRBJ1-3; the match to TRBD1 covers 8 bases. The source is a human donor with aplastic anemia. Sequencing was carried out using sorted CD4+, CD8+, or CD8+CD57+ T cells (not recorded which) from PBMCs. The CDR3 DNA is TGTGCCACCAGTGAACTTTCACAGGGGGTCGGAAACACCATATATTTT. It translates to CATSELSQGVGNTIYF.